The 20 T cell receptor beta chains below come from one sample, sequenced in a study of lymphopenia after photon versus proton radiotherapy. The data were produced by immunoSEQ multiplex PCR, yet TCRdb's version contains in-frame clones alone and is incomplete. The sample holds about 24,000 clones, around 84% seen once. The input for sequencing was peripheral blood, taken from a patient treated with photon-based radiotherapy. The receptor source for this set is a man aged 35-49 years with gastric cancer.

The rearrangement links TRBV7-8 to TRBJ2-3; 7 bases match TRBD2. Trimming took 6 bases from V and 1 from J; bases not matched to a gene: 4. Per germline, CDR1 SGHVS and CDR2 FQNEAQ. The CDR3 contains 14 residues. CDR3 protein: CASRPAGGTDTQYF. In DNA form, the CDR3 reads TGTGCCAGCAGGCCGGCGGGGGGCACAGATACGCAGTATTTT.

The J gene is TRBJ1-2, the V gene TRBV29-1; D not certain. The CDR3 extends over 13 amino acids. From germline, CDR1 is SQVTM and CDR2 ANQGSEA. Trimming left V 7 bases short and J 2 bases short, with 14 bases between. CDR3 loop: CSAQSDRNYGYTF. DNA for the CDR3: TGCAGCGCCCAGTCGGACCGGAACTATGGCTACACCTTC.

On this clone itself: This sample also contains other DNA sequences that code for the same CDR3. CDR3 protein: CASSLAVNTEAFF. As DNA, the CDR3 is TGTGCCAGCAGCTTGGCTGTGAACACTGAAGCTTTCTTT. The gene calls are TRBV5-6 and TRBJ1-1, with D unclear. The V gene lost 0 bases and the J gene lost 0 bases, with 3 bases spanning the gap. The CDR3 spans 13 residues. Looked up from germline, CDR1 is SGHDT and CDR2 is YYEEEE.

The chain links TRBV5-6 to TRBJ1-2; D might be TRBD1 (5 bases). The CDR3 sequence is 15 residues long. Per the germline V gene, CDR1 is SGHDT and CDR2 is YYEEEE. V was clipped by 4 bases and J by 4 bases, with 17 bases between them. CDR3 nucleotide sequence: TGTGCCAGCAGCATGACCTCAGGGAGAGGCTATGGCTACACCTTC. Translated: CASSMTSGRGYGYTF. The full variable domain, completed using reference TRBV5-6 and TRBJ1-2, is DAGVTQSPTHLIKTRGQQVTLRCSPKSGHDTVSWYQQALGQGPQFIFQYYEEEERQRGNFPDRFSGHQFPNYSSELNVNALLLGDSALYLCASSMTSGRGYGYTFGSGTRLTVV.

V is TRBV4-3 and J is TRBJ2-4; TRBD1 aligns across 7 bases. The CDR3 spans 17 residues. Germline V gives CDR1 LGHNA, CDR2 YSLEER. Trimming at V came to 0 bases and at J to 1 base, leaving 6 bases not matched to a gene. This CDR3 is CASSQDTGAGAKNIQYF. DNA for the CDR3: TGCGCCAGCAGCCAAGACACAGGGGCCGGGGCCAAAAACATTCAGTACTTC.

The chain is built from TRBV7-9 and TRBJ2-4, with TRBD2 identical over 10 bases. The CDR3 contains 18 residues. Losses at the gene ends were 0 bases for V and 0 bases for J; bases not matched to a gene: 5. Looked up from germline, CDR1 is SEHNR and CDR2 is FQNEAQ (reference sequence). CDR3 loop: CASSLAGSSGGAKNIQYF. The CDR3 DNA reads as TGTGCCAGCAGCTTAGCGGGGTCTAGCGGGGGAGCCAAAAACATTCAGTACTTC.

The chain employs TRBV9 and TRBJ2-5, with 9 bases fitting TRBD1. V lost 1 base and J lost 5; bases outside the gene matches: 15. Germline CDR1 and CDR2: SGDLS and YYNGEE. CDR3 size: 18 residues. The CDR3 here is CASSVRGWGQGFLETQYF. CDR3 sequence (DNA): TGTGCCAGCAGCGTACGAGGCTGGGGACAGGGATTTTTGGAGACCCAGTACTTC. The complete variable domain, with remaining parts taken from reference TRBV9 and TRBJ2-5, reads DSGVTQTPKHLITATGQRVTLRCSPRSGDLSVYWYQQSLDQGLQFLIQYYNGEERAKGNILERFSAQQFPDLHSELNLSSLELGDSALYFCASSVRGWGQGFLETQYFGPGTRLLVL.

The genes are TRBV10-3 and TRBJ2-3; D is ambiguous. V lost 4 bases and J 2 bases, leaving 13 bases between the germline ends. The CDR3 has 15 amino acids. Germline CDR1 reads ENHRY; CDR2 reads SYGVKD. Here the CDR3 DNA reads TGTGCCATCAGTGTGAGGACCCTTTCCACAGATACGCAGTATTTT. Residues: CAISVRTLSTDTQYF.

The J gene is TRBJ1-2, the V gene TRBV6-6; the match to TRBD1 covers 7 bases. The junction had 15 bases not matched to a gene; V was cut back by 6 bases and J by 8 bases. The germline CDR1 and CDR2 sequences are MNHNY and SVGAGI (reference sequence). The CDR3 covers 15 residues. CDR3 sequence (DNA): TGTGCCAGCAGCCGAACTTCCGGGACAGCGATGGGCTACACCTTC. It codes for CASSRTSGTAMGYTF.

This clone showed up just once. CDR3 loop: CASSPGTAYEQYF. CDR3 bases: TGTGCCAGTAGTCCCGGGACAGCCTACGAGCAGTACTTC. The V call is TRBV19, the J call TRBJ2-7, with 7 bases fitting TRBD1. V lost 5 bases and J lost 2; bases outside the gene matches: 3. There are 13 residues in the CDR3. Germline lookup yields CDR1 LNHDA and CDR2 SQIVND (reference sequence).

This clone was observed a handful of times. The rearrangement joins TRBV5-4 to TRBJ1-2, with 12 bases that match TRBD1. The ends lost 3 bases at V and 4 bases at J; junction bases unmatched: 10. The CDR3 runs to 17 residues. Per the germline V gene, CDR1 is SGHNT and CDR2 is YYREEE (reference sequence). CDR3 sequence reads: CASSSGTGGNTLYGYTF. The CDR3 DNA is TGTGCCAGCAGCTCCGGGACAGGGGGCAATACGCTCTATGGCTACACCTTC.

The rearrangement uses TRBV30 and TRBJ2-7, with D unclear. Trimming pared 2 bases from V and 4 bases from J, leaving 6 bases between. The CDR3 contains 11 residues. Per the germline V gene, CDR1 is GTSNPN and CDR2 is SVGIG (reference sequence). The CDR3 sequence is CAWSSKYEQYF. In DNA form, the CDR3 reads TGTGCCTGGAGTTCGAAATACGAGCAGTACTTC.

The chain carries TRBV6-5 and TRBJ1-1; no definite D call. Trimming removed 0 bases from V and 0 bases from J, with 5 bases in between. There are 14 residues in the CDR3. Germline values: CDR1 MNHEY, CDR2 SVGAGI. The CDR3 sequence is CASSYSSMNTEAFF. CDR3 in DNA: TGTGCCAGCAGTTACTCGAGTATGAACACTGAAGCTTTCTTT.

The rearrangement joins TRBV13 to TRBJ1-3; D is unclear. This CDR3 comprises 15 residues. Germline V gives CDR1 PRHDT, CDR2 FYEKMQ (reference sequence). The germline V and J ends were trimmed by 0 bases and 2 bases, with 8 bases remaining between them. This chain's CDR3 is CASSLGPGTGNTIYF. The CDR3 DNA is TGTGCCAGCAGCTTAGGCCCGGGGACTGGAAACACCATATATTTT.

V gene TRBV21-1 combines with J gene TRBJ1-2. TRBV21-1 is a known pseudogene. The CDR3 has 12 residues. CDR3 loop: CASSKEGDRYTF. The DNA of the CDR3 is TGTGCCAGCAGCAAAGAGGGAGACCGCTACACCTTC.

V and J are TRBV5-1 and TRBJ2-3; D gene uncertain. Germline CDR1 is SGHRS and CDR2 is YFSETQ. The V gene lost 2 bases and the J gene lost 1 base, with 11 bases spanning the gap. The CDR3 length is 15 residues. CDR3 in DNA: TGCGCCAGCAGCTTCCGGGCCCTGGGCACAGATACGCAGTATTTT. Protein: CASSFRALGTDTQYF.

V is TRBV5-1 and J is TRBJ1-1; D is perhaps TRBD1 (5 bases). V was cut by 4 bases and J by 4 bases, with 17 bases left in between. This CDR3 region has 15 residues. Germline loops: CDR1 SGHRS, CDR2 YFSETQ. CDR3 protein: CASSLEPGLGTEAFF. CDR3 in DNA: TGCGCCAGCAGCCTGGAGCCAGGGCTGGGCACTGAAGCTTTCTTT.

The chain links TRBV7-6 to TRBJ2-1, with 7 bases fitting TRBD1. Unmatched junction bases numbered 2, after V lost 5 bases and J lost 7 bases. CDR3 length: 12 residues. CDR1 is SGHVS, CDR2 FNYEAQ, per germline. The CDR3 sequence: CASSPQGNEQFF. The CDR3 coding sequence is TGTGCCAGCAGCCCACAGGGGAATGAGCAGTTCTTC.

The J gene is TRBJ1-3, the V gene TRBV30, with D maybe TRBD1 (6 bases). The length of the CDR3 is 14 residues. Trimming took 2 bases from V and 1 from J, leaving 9 bases between them. Germline loops: CDR1 GTSNPN, CDR2 SVGIG (reference sequence). The CDR3 DNA reads TGTGCCTGGAGTCCAGGGGCATCTGGAAACACCATATATTTT. The encoded protein is CAWSPGASGNTIYF.

V gene TRBV29-1 combines with J gene TRBJ2-1; 10 positions match TRBD1. Germline values: CDR1 SQVTM, CDR2 ANQGSEA. The ends lost 6 bases at V and 8 bases at J; junction bases unmatched: 4. The CDR3 length is 12 residues. The CDR3: CSVRTGGYEQFF. DNA for the CDR3: TGCAGCGTGCGGACAGGGGGGTATGAGCAGTTCTTC.